Below, 19 T cell receptor beta chains from the same sample are listed, as sequenced in a study of metastatic and nonmetastatic thyroid tumors. TCRdb re-called clones via MiXCR from the PCR reads. This table has over 15,000 clones, 25% to 30% appearing once. No patient received treatment before thyroid surgery. The sequencing input was tumor tissue. The source of these receptors is a male donor with papillary thyroid cancer or a benign thyroid nodule (not recorded which). Some clones in this sample may be carry-over from other donors' samples.

As regards this clone: Compared with germline, one end of the junction differs, possibly owing to a read error. This chain joins TRBV7-6 and TRBJ1-5; D is ambiguous. The CDR3 has 21 amino acids. Germline-derived CDR1 and CDR2 are SGHVS and FNYEAQ. Written as DNA, the CDR3 is TGTGCTAGCAGCTTAAAGGAGAAGTTAGTGATCCTATCGTTTAGCAATCAGCCCCAGCATTTT. Translated, it gives CASSLKEKLVILSFSNQPQHF.

The chain uses TRBV28 and TRBJ2-7; the match to TRBD1 covers 9 bases. CDR1 and CDR2 (germline): MDHEN, SYDVKM. The CDR3 has 15 amino acids. V lost 6 bases, J lost 5 bases, and 11 bases stayed unmatched. Here the CDR3 DNA reads TGTGCCAGCAGCTTCTTTTCGGGACAGGGCCACGAGCAGTACTTC. Its translation is CASSFFSGQGHEQYF.

By share, this clone ranks as medium-sized. V is TRBV2 and J is TRBJ2-7, with 7 positions matching TRBD1. Germline V gene data show CDR1 as SNHLY and CDR2 as FYNNEI. The CDR3 loop spans 14 amino acids. V was clipped by 8 bases and J by 3 bases; unmatched bases: 10. This CDR3 is CASAGPGQNYEQYF. The CDR3 bases are TGTGCCAGCGCCGGGCCGGGACAGAACTACGAGCAGTACTTC.

The chain joins TRBV6-1 to TRBJ1-1; D perhaps matches TRBD1 (5 bases). The CDR3 loop spans 14 amino acids. The V and J ends lost 7 bases and 4 bases respectively, with 16 bases between them. Germline loops: CDR1 MNHNS, CDR2 SASEGT. The CDR3 reads CASKAGGYGTEAFF. Here the CDR3 DNA reads TGTGCCAGCAAGGCGGGGGGGTACGGCACTGAAGCTTTCTTT.

This clone appeared many times. The V and J genes are TRBV7-2 and TRBJ2-1; TRBD2 aligns across 13 bases. Germline V gene lookup returns CDR1 SGHTA and CDR2 FQGNSA. CDR3 size: 16 residues. Trimming removed 0 bases from V and 9 bases from J; junction bases left unmatched: 5. CDR3 in amino acids: CASSLAGLAGRGEQFF. The CDR3 DNA reads as TGTGCCAGCAGCTTAGCGGGACTAGCGGGAAGGGGTGAGCAGTTCTTC.

This chain uses TRBV7-6 with TRBJ1-3, with a weak D call TRBD1 (6 bases). This CDR3 contains 16 residues. The germline V and J ends were trimmed by 4 bases and 3 bases, with 16 bases remaining between them. The germline V gene encodes CDR1 SGHVS and CDR2 FNYEAQ. CDR3 sequence: CASSSEQGLSGNTIYF. As DNA, the CDR3 is TGTGCCAGCAGCTCCGAACAGGGTCTAAGTGGAAACACCATATATTTT.

V and J are TRBV27 and TRBJ2-7; tentatively, D is TRBD2 (5 bases). The V gene's germline CDR1 is MNHEY and CDR2 SMNVEV (reference sequence). This CDR3 spans 16 amino acids. Trimming cost V 0 bases and J 3 bases, with 15 bases left between them. The CDR3 DNA sequence: TGTGCCAGCAGTTTATCCGGACTCGACCTTTACTACGAGCAGTACTTC. Protein sequence: CASSLSGLDLYYEQYF.

This clone has a count of ten or more. A much bigger clone sits one base away, suggesting this may be a read error. As DNA, the CDR3 is TGCAGCGTAGACAGGGCCGTAGGCTACACCTTC. Protein: CSVDRAVGYTF. The V and J genes are TRBV20-1 and TRBJ1-2, with 7 nucleotides matching TRBD1. The CDR3 is 11 residues long. Germline lookup yields CDR1 DFQATT and CDR2 SNEGSKA (reference sequence).

The chain links TRBV5-5 to TRBJ1-2; 9 nucleotides line up with TRBD1. After removal of 5 bases from V and 4 bases from J, the junction contained 3 bases not matched to a gene. CDR1 SGHKS and CDR2 YYEKEE come from the germline V gene (reference sequence). The CDR3 contains 13 residues. In DNA form, the CDR3 reads TGTGCCAGCAGAGGGGGACAGGGCTATGGCTACACCTTC. Its translation is CASRGGQGYGYTF.

The chain carries TRBV19 and TRBJ1-5; D is uncertain. The CDR3 consists of 14 residues. V was cut by 3 bases and J by 9 bases, with 15 bases left in between. The germline V gene has CDR1 LNHDA and CDR2 SQIVND (reference sequence). Written as DNA, the CDR3 is TGTGCCAGTAGTATCCCCTCGGCTGGATCGCCCCAGCATTTT. It is translated as CASSIPSAGSPQHF. Full variable domain (remainder filled in from reference TRBV19 and TRBJ1-5): DGGITQSPKYLFRKEGQNVTLSCEQNLNHDAMYWYRQDPGQGLRLIYYSQIVNDFQKGDIAEGYSVSREKKESFPLTVTSAQKNPTAFYLCASSIPSAGSPQHFGDGTRLSIL.

This clone was detected many times. The CDR3 DNA sequence: TGTGCCAGTCAAGTAGCGGGAACTTCCGCAGATACGCAGTATTTT. Its protein is CASQVAGTSADTQYF. V and J are TRBV19 and TRBJ2-3; 8 bases are shared with TRBD2. CDR1 and CDR2 from the germline V gene are LNHDA and SQIVND (reference sequence). The V segment lost 8 bases and the J segment 4 bases; nucleotides outside the gene matches: 11. CDR3 length: 15 residues.

The CDR3 DNA reads TGTGCCAGCAGCATGGGGACGGTAGGGTACGAGCAGTACTTC. Translation: CASSMGTVGYEQYF. The rearrangement uses TRBV11-1 and TRBJ2-7, with D perhaps being TRBD1 or TRBD2 (5 bases each). Germline V gives CDR1 SGHAT, CDR2 FQDESV (reference sequence). The CDR3 extends over 14 amino acids. V lost 5 bases and J 4 bases, leaving 15 bases between the germline ends.

The table lists this clone with many counts. The V gene is TRBV20-1, the J gene TRBJ1-2; 7 bases match TRBD1. CDR3 length equals 16 residues. V gave up 6 bases and J gave up 7 bases; unmatched junction bases: 20. Per the germline V gene, CDR1 is DFQATT and CDR2 is SNEGSKA (reference sequence). CDR3 amino acids: CSAPRGGTALSGGYTF. CDR3 DNA: TGCAGTGCCCCCCGAGGGGGGACAGCGCTAAGTGGTGGCTACACCTTC.

In nucleotides, the CDR3 is TGTGCCAGCAGCTCCTCCGGACTTGCGGAGATCTACAATGAGCAGTTCTTC. Protein sequence: CASSSSGLAEIYNEQFF. J is TRBJ2-1 and V is TRBV5-8; TRBD2 is a possible D gene (5 bases). This CDR3 region has 17 residues. CDR1 SGHTS and CDR2 YDEGEE come from the germline V gene. V dropped 3 bases and J dropped 3 bases, with 19 bases sitting between them.

V usage is TRBV6-4 and J usage is TRBJ1-1, with 8 bases fitting TRBD1. Germline CDR1 MRHNA, CDR2 SNTAGT. The CDR3 extends over 14 amino acids. V was pared by 5 bases and J by 5 bases, with 7 bases of the junction left unmatched. The CDR3 protein is CASSPSRGQTEAFF. CDR3 nucleotide sequence: TGTGCCAGCAGTCCATCCAGGGGGCAAACTGAAGCTTTCTTT.

This clone was picked up many times. This chain joins TRBV18 and TRBJ2-2, with 11 positions matching TRBD2. After removal of 7 bases from V and 7 bases from J, the junction contained 2 bases not matched to a gene. The CDR3 is 13 residues long. Germline V gene sequence: CDR1 KGHSH, CDR2 LQKENI. As DNA, the CDR3 is TGTGCCAGCTTTGGGACTAGCGGCGGGGAGCTGTTTTTT. Protein: CASFGTSGGELFF.

The rearrangement joins TRBV13 to TRBJ2-1; 9 nucleotides line up with TRBD2. The V and J ends lost 6 bases and 6 bases, in that order; junction bases with no gene match: 12. The CDR3 is made up of 16 amino acids. Germline assignment: CDR1 PRHDT and CDR2 FYEKMQ (reference sequence). This chain's CDR3 is CASSSTGTSIGNEQFF. The DNA of the CDR3 is TGTGCCAGCAGTTCTACCGGGACTAGCATCGGCAATGAGCAGTTCTTC.

The V call is TRBV5-1, the J call TRBJ2-5, with D hard to call. V was clipped by 4 bases and J by 5 bases, with 15 bases between them. Germline assignment: CDR1 SGHRS and CDR2 YFSETQ. The CDR3 has 14 amino acids. CDR3 sequence reads: CASSRPDASETQYF. The CDR3 coding sequence is TGCGCCAGCAGCAGACCTGATGCGTCGGAGACCCAGTACTTC.

This clone was counted a few times. The gene calls are TRBV6-5 and TRBJ1-5; D unresolved. Looked up from germline, CDR1 is MNHEY and CDR2 is SVGAGI. Trimming removed 2 bases at V and 10 bases at J, with 9 bases between. CDR3 length: 12 residues. DNA of the CDR3: TGTGCCAGCAGTTACCCAAGTTTTCCCCAGCATTTT. This translates into CASSYPSFPQHF.